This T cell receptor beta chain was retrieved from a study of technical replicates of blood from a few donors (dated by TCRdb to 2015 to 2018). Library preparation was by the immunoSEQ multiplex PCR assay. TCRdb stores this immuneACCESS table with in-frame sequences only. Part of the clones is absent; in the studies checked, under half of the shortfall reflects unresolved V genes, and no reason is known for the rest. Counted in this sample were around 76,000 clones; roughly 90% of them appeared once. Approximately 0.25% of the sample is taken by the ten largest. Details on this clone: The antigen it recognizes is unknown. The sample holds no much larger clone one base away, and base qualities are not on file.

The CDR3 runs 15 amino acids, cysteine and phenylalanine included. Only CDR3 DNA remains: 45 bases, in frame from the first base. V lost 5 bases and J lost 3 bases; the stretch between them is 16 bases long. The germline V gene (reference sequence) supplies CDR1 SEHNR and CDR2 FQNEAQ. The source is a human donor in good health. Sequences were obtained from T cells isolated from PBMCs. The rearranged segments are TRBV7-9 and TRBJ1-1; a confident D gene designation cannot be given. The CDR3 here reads CASSPREGWDTEAFF. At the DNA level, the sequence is TGTGCCAGCAGCCCCCGGGAGGGTTGGGACACTGAAGCTTTCTTT. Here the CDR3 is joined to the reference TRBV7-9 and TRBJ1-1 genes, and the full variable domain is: DTGVSQNPRHKITKRGQNVTFRCDPISEHNRLYWYRQTLGQGPEFLTYFQNEAQLEKSRLLSDRFSAERPKGSFSTLEIQRTEQGDSAMYLCASSPREGWDTEAFFGQGTRLTVV.